This TCR beta chain appears in the sequencing data of a study of T cells after yellow fever vaccination. Study context: Low-cell-number fractions were prepared with SMART-Seq v4 Ultra Low Input.

Germline loops: CDR1 MNHEY, CDR2 SVGAGI. The CDR3 runs 12 residues. V was pared by 5 bases and J by 7 bases, with 4 bases of the junction left unmatched. Study outcomes and limitations: The appearance of a small share of clonotypes in both CD4 and CD8 compartments was observed. Any FACS-sorted repertoire could hold abundant clonotypes that contaminate it from the bulk population.

This clonotype was counted between two and nine times. The antigen is unknown. The 5'RACE template-switching step produced TCR cDNA and added a universal primer site and UMIs. TCRdb recomputed calls from the 5' RACE reads with MiXCR, one row per CDR3 protein. The table lists 500,000 to 650,000 distinct CDR3 sequences, less than 20% of them singletons, with 15% to 20% in the top ten. The source is a man younger than 30 who received the YFV17D yellow fever vaccine. The chain has TRBV6-5 and TRBJ1-2; 7 bases are a match to TRBD1. Sequencing was performed on PBMCs, taken roughly 5 days after the first yellow fever vaccination. The CDR3, as DNA: TGTGCCAGCAGTATGCGACAGGGTGGCTACACCTTC. This gives the protein CASSMRQGGYTF.